The 15 T cell receptor beta chains listed next were all sequenced from one sample in a study of cytomegalovirus exposure and HLA in healthy donors. Primers for the PCR totalled 60 Vbeta and 13 Jbeta. Produced via immunoSEQ multiplex PCR; TCRdb's table is partial and in-frame only. Found here are about 120,000 clones, over 75% of them singletons; the top ten hold 2% to 2.5%. The sample was PBMCs. The receptors were sampled from a man aged 25 to 40 in good health and CMV-seronegative.

This chain links TRBV19 with TRBJ1-6, with D perhaps TRBD1 (5 bases). V was cut by 2 bases and J by 8 bases, with 10 bases left in between. Germline V gene data show CDR1 as LNHDA and CDR2 as SQIVND (reference sequence). This CDR3 has 14 amino acids. The chain's CDR3 is CASSIIGGDSPLHF. As DNA, the CDR3 is TGTGCCAGTAGTATAATCGGAGGGGATTCACCCCTCCACTTT.

The V and J genes are TRBV29-1 and TRBJ1-4; D not certain. The V end was cut by 0 bases, the J end by 6 bases, with 11 bases between. The CDR3 sequence is 14 residues long. Germline V lookup: CDR1 SQVTM, CDR2 ANQGSEA. CDR3 amino acids: CSVEDPGGHEKLFF. The CDR3 bases are TGCAGCGTTGAAGATCCCGGAGGGCATGAAAAACTGTTTTTT.

This clone was counted only a few times. This sample also contains other DNA sequences that code for the same CDR3. Here the CDR3 DNA reads TGTGCCAGCAGCCCGACAGGGGCTGGAAACACCATATATTTT. Translation: CASSPTGAGNTIYF. V and J are TRBV7-2 and TRBJ1-3, with 8 positions matching TRBD1. CDR1 is SGHTA, CDR2 FQGNSA, per germline. The J segment lost 2 bases and the V segment lost 5 bases, leaving 2 bases of the junction unmatched. The CDR3 loop spans 14 amino acids.

The rearrangement links TRBV7-9 to TRBJ2-7; 8 bases fit TRBD1. The ends lost 5 bases at V and 5 bases at J; junction bases unmatched: 14. CDR1 is SEHNR, CDR2 FQNEAQ, per germline (reference sequence). There are 16 residues in the CDR3. CDR3 DNA: TGTGCCAGCAGCCCCCCTGGACAGGGCCTCCGGGACGAGCAGTACTTC. It is translated as CASSPPGQGLRDEQYF.

This sequence joins TRBV19 and TRBJ2-2, with TRBD1 matching over 9 bases. After removal of 5 bases from V and 2 bases from J, the junction contained 6 bases not matched to a gene. The CDR3 length is 16 residues. Per the germline V gene, CDR1 is LNHDA and CDR2 is SQIVND (reference sequence). The CDR3 DNA reads as TGTGCCAGTAGTCCGAGGGACAGGGAAAACACCGGGGAGCTGTTTTTT. Translation: CASSPRDRENTGELFF.

This chain links TRBV5-1 with TRBJ2-3, with D possibly matching TRBD1 (5 bases). The CDR3 contains 15 residues. V lost 3 bases and J lost 3, with 14 bases in between. Germline loops: CDR1 SGHRS, CDR2 YFSETQ. CDR3 sequence: CASSSRTPITDTQYF. The CDR3 DNA reads TGCGCCAGCAGCTCCCGGACACCCATTACAGATACGCAGTATTTT.

The chain has TRBV30 and TRBJ1-3; 7 bases match TRBD1. The length of the CDR3 is 16 residues. CDR1 is GTSNPN, CDR2 SVGIG, per germline (reference sequence). Losses at the gene ends were 0 bases for V and 0 bases for J; bases not matched to a gene: 5. This CDR3 reads CAWSVRGTDSGNTIYF. The CDR3 region has the DNA TGTGCCTGGAGTGTACGCGGGACAGACTCTGGAAACACCATATATTTT.

The rearrangement uses TRBV4-3 and TRBJ2-1, with D unresolved. Trimming pared 0 bases from V and 14 bases from J, leaving 14 bases between. The germline gives CDR1 LGHNA, CDR2 YSLEER. The CDR3 has 13 residues. The CDR3 sequence is CASSQEVGGEEFF. DNA for the CDR3: TGCGCCAGCAGCCAAGAAGTGGGTGGAGAGGAGTTCTTC.

V and J are TRBV6-1 and TRBJ2-3; D unresolved. V dropped 4 bases and J dropped 6 bases, with 11 bases sitting between them. From germline, CDR1 is MNHNS and CDR2 SASEGT. This CDR3 has 13 amino acids. The CDR3 coding sequence is TGTGCCAGCAGTGTGGTCTTCGGGGATACGCAGTATTTT. Encoded protein: CASSVVFGDTQYF.

The chain joins TRBV5-6 to TRBJ2-1, with 8 positions matching TRBD1. The CDR3 contains 15 residues. CDR1 and CDR2 from the germline V gene are SGHDT and YYEEEE. Trimming cost V 5 bases and J 0 bases; bases outside gene matches: 4. The CDR3 protein is CASRTTGGSYNEQFF. Here the CDR3 DNA reads TGTGCCAGCAGAACCACAGGGGGCTCCTACAATGAGCAGTTCTTC.

The V call is TRBV10-3, the J call TRBJ1-1, with TRBD1 matching over 9 bases. This CDR3 has 16 residues. Losses at the gene ends were 4 bases for V and 0 bases for J; bases not matched to a gene: 6. Looked up from germline, CDR1 is ENHRY and CDR2 is SYGVKD. CDR3 nucleotides: TGTGCCATCAGTGGGGACAGGGCTTACATGAACACTGAAGCTTTCTTT. Protein product: CAISGDRAYMNTEAFF.

This sequence joins TRBV2 and TRBJ1-3; the match to TRBD1 covers 10 bases. The CDR3 is 16 residues long. Trimming removed 3 bases from V and 2 bases from J; junction bases left unmatched: 4. From germline, CDR1 is SNHLY and CDR2 FYNNEI. This CDR3 reads CASSDAGTGAGNTIYF. CDR3 bases: TGTGCCAGCAGTGATGCCGGGACAGGGGCTGGAAACACCATATATTTT.

This clone was observed a handful of times. A read error may produce the germline difference seen at one junction end. The rearrangement uses TRBV13 and TRBJ2-4; TRBD1 matches at 7 bases. The CDR3 loop spans 18 amino acids. Germline V CDR1 and CDR2: PRHDT, FYEKMQ (reference sequence). The CDR3 nucleotides are TGTGCCAGCAGCTCCTTGAGCCTTCAGGGGGTAGCCAAAAACAGTCAGTACTTC. This translates into CASSSLSLQGVAKNSQYF.

This clone was recorded a few times. This CDR3 fails to terminate in the conserved phenylalanine or tryptophan, so it likely reflects a read error. The limits of the CDR3 on the DNA are not certain, so only TCRdb's listed CDR3 is given. V and J are TRBV10-1 and TRBJ2-7; the table's TRBD2 call for D was not verified on the DNA. Germline V gene lookup returns CDR1 WNHNN and CDR2 SYGVQD (reference sequence). The CDR3 comprises 10 residues, both ends counted. The CDR3: CASSVYRAGD.

The chain couples TRBV7-2 to TRBJ1-4, with 8 bases identical to TRBD1. Germline V CDR1 and CDR2: SGHTA, FQGNSA. J was trimmed by 1 base and V by 2 bases; bases with no gene match: 9. There are 18 residues in the CDR3. The DNA of the CDR3 is TGTGCCAGCAGCTTAAATGTTCCTGACAGGGGAACTAATGAAAAACTGTTTTTT. Translating it yields CASSLNVPDRGTNEKLFF.